Below are 21 T cell receptor beta chains sequenced from a single sample in a study of tissue T cells after allogeneic stem cell transplantation. Clones were read by immunoSEQ multiplex PCR, and TCRdb kept only the in-frame ones, dropping some. The sample includes approximately 20,000 clones, approximately 69% of them seen just once. The source material was blood. Receptor source: a female BALB/c mouse in good health. Strain MHC haplotype: H2-d.

Note on this clone: Gene and germline names: mouse. The CDR3 is CASSPQGRGDTQYF. CDR3 DNA, as far as it was read: TGTGCTAGCAGCCCCCAGGGGAGGGGAGACACCCAGTAC. The chain joins TRBV29 to TRBJ2-5, with TRBD1 as a possible D gene (6 bases). The CDR3 extends 1 residue past the end of the read, so its final part is completed from the germline J gene. Looked up from germline, CDR1 is MSHET and CDR2 is SYDVDS. CDR3 size: 14 residues. Trimming removed 6 bases from V and 5 bases from J, with 15 bases in between.

In the case of this clone: The germline and genes are mouse ones. The read terminates 1 residue ahead of where the CDR3 ends, so the germline J gene completes it. The chain couples TRBV19 to TRBJ1-2; TRBD1 matches 8 bases. This CDR3 spans 14 amino acids. The germline gives CDR1 FNHDT, CDR2 SITEND (reference sequence). Trimming removed 4 bases from V and 3 bases from J; junction bases left unmatched: 5. The sequenced part of the CDR3 DNA is TGTGCCAGCAGTCCAGACAGGGGACACTCCGACTACACC. Its translation is CASSPDRGHSDYT. The CDR3 in its entirety is CASSPDRGHSDYTF.

Details on this clone: The gene names given are mouse names. The CDR3 DNA, read in part, is TGTGCCAGCAGCCAAGCCAAATACCAAGACACCCAGTAC. It encodes CASSQAKYQDTQY. The CDR3 reads in full as CASSQAKYQDTQYF. This chain links TRBV5 with TRBJ2-5; the D is unclear. The read falls 1 residue short of the CDR3 end, and the missing part is taken from the germline J gene. The CDR3 is made up of 14 amino acids. Trimming took off 1 base at V and 1 base at J, with 6 bases between the two ends. From germline, CDR1 is LGHNA and CDR2 YNLKQL (reference sequence).

Worth noting for this clone: The gene symbols are mouse symbols. The read halts 1 residue ahead of the CDR3 end, with the missing end drawn from the germline J gene. V gene TRBV13-2 combines with J gene TRBJ1-4; the D is unclear. The CDR3 totals 14 residues. In germline, CDR1 is NNHNN, CDR2 SYGAGS (reference sequence). The ends were cut back, 3 bases at V and 0 bases at J, with 6 bases in the middle. CDR3 in amino acids: CASGGGFSNERLFF. The CDR3 bases that were read are TGTGCCAGCGGTGGGGGATTTTCCAACGAAAGATTATTT.

Comment on this clone: Mouse gene names apply. The missing CDR3 end, 1 residue past where the read stops, is filled in from the germline J gene. This chain uses TRBV1 with TRBJ1-1; 9 nucleotides match TRBD1. V lost 5 bases to trimming and J lost 3 bases; unmatched junction nucleotides: 4. Germline CDR1 and CDR2: NSQYPW and LRSPGD (reference sequence). The CDR3 loop spans 14 amino acids. This CDR3 reads CTCSSRQGDTEVFF. The CDR3 DNA, read in part, is TGCACCTGCAGTTCCCGACAGGGGGACACAGAAGTCTTC.

This clone has just a few counts. Germline and genes: mouse. Read data end 1 residue before the CDR3 end; the end is taken from the germline J gene. V is TRBV2 and J is TRBJ2-7; 7 bases line up with TRBD1. The CDR3 runs 13 residues. Germline CDR1 is LGHNA and CDR2 is YSYQKL. Unmatched junction bases numbered 2, after V lost 0 bases and J lost 6 bases. The DNA read from the CDR3 is TGTGCCAGCAGCCAAGACAGGGGGTTTGAACAGTAC. It yields the protein CASSQDRGFEQY. In full, the CDR3 is CASSQDRGFEQYF.

The table lists this clone with a few counts. Genes and germline are mouse. Sequencing ends 1 residue short of the CDR3 end; the germline J gene provides the rest. This chain joins TRBV20 and TRBJ1-4; D uncertain. This CDR3 contains 13 residues. The V end lost 1 base, the J end lost 4 bases, and 7 bases lay between the germline ends. Germline lookup yields CDR1 GFQATS and CDR2 STVNSAI. The CDR3 DNA, read in part, is TGTGGTGCTAGGGCAAACAACAACGAAAGATTATTT. This gives the protein CGARANNNERLF. The complete CDR3 protein is CGARANNNERLFF.

This clone showed up just a few times. Gene names follow the mouse nomenclature. The read falls 1 residue short of the CDR3 end, and the missing part is taken from the germline J gene. The chain links TRBV31 to TRBJ2-1, with 10 bases identical to TRBD2. Looked up from germline, CDR1 is GKSSPN and CDR2 is SITVG. Trimming at V came to 2 bases and at J to 5 bases, leaving 3 bases not matched to a gene. The CDR3 has 14 amino acids. The sequenced part of the CDR3 DNA is TGTGCCTGGAGTTCTGGGGGGGCCCATGCTGAGCAGTTC. Protein product: CAWSSGGAHAEQF. The full CDR3 protein is CAWSSGGAHAEQFF. Full variable domain (missing parts from reference TRBV31 and TRBJ2-1): AQTIHQWPVAEIKAVGSPLSLGCTIKGKSSPNLYWYWQATGGTLQQLFYSITVGQVESVVQLNLSASRPKDDQFILSTEKLLLSHSGFYLCAWSSGGAHAEQFFGPGTRLTVL.

Concerning this clone: Gene names are the mouse ones. The read stops 1 residue short of the end of the CDR3; the missing end is completed from the germline J gene. This specimen includes other DNA sequences encoding the same CDR3. The rearrangement uses TRBV19 and TRBJ1-3, with 7 bases aligning to TRBD1. Germline loops: CDR1 FNHDT, CDR2 SITEND (reference sequence). This CDR3 comprises 14 residues. The trim removed 5 bases at V and 4 bases at J, leaving 6 bases unmatched. The CDR3 DNA, read in part, is TGTGCCAGCAGCCCTACAGGGGCGGGAAATACGCTCTAT. It translates to CASSPTGAGNTLY. The full-length CDR3 reads as CASSPTGAGNTLYF.

In regard to this clone: The gene names given are mouse names. The read stops 1 residue short of the end of the CDR3; the missing end is completed from the germline J gene. V and J are TRBV16 and TRBJ2-7, with 11 bases aligning to TRBD1. CDR1 and CDR2 from the germline V gene are SGHSA and FRNQAP. The CDR3 sequence is 13 residues long. V lost 5 bases and J lost 6; bases outside the gene matches: 3. The CDR3 here is CASSPDRGLEQYF. CDR3 bases read: TGTGCAAGCAGCCCGGACAGGGGGCTTGAACAGTAC.

This clone showed up just a few times. Gene names follow the mouse nomenclature. The read ends 1 residue early relative to the CDR3; the germline J gene fills the gap. The rearrangement links TRBV24 to TRBJ2-7, with 7 bases identical to TRBD1. The length of the CDR3 is 12 residues. The V segment lost 3 bases and the J segment 5 bases; nucleotides outside the gene matches: 1. The germline gives CDR1 KGHTA, CDR2 FRNEEI. The CDR3 protein is CASSLQGDEQYF. The sequenced CDR3 bases are TGTGCCAGCAGTCTCCAGGGGGATGAACAGTAC.

Points on this clone: Mouse gene names and germline throughout. The DNA ends 1 residue before the CDR3 does, and the rest of the CDR3 is filled in from the germline J gene. This chain connects TRBV19 to TRBJ2-3; 7 bases map to TRBD2. Germline V gene data show CDR1 as FNHDT and CDR2 as SITEND (reference sequence). The length of the CDR3 is 15 residues. The J segment lost 1 base and the V segment lost 5 bases, leaving 7 bases of the junction unmatched. CDR3 DNA (partial): TGTGCCAGCAGCGCCCCGGGGGGGGGTGCAGAAACGCTGTAT. Protein: CASSAPGGGAETLY. The CDR3 in its entirety is CASSAPGGGAETLYF.

On this clone itself: Mouse gene names apply. The sequence runs out 1 residue before the end of the CDR3; the remainder is reconstructed from the germline J gene. The V and J genes are TRBV5 and TRBJ1-1; D is undetermined. The CDR3 has 14 amino acids. The V gene lost 2 bases and the J gene lost 0 bases, with 7 bases spanning the gap. Germline V gene data show CDR1 as LGHNA and CDR2 as YNLKQL (reference sequence). CDR3 loop: CASSQYTANTEVFF. The CDR3 DNA, read in part, is TGTGCCAGCAGCCAATACACAGCAAACACAGAAGTCTTC.

Of note for this clone: The genes are named according to mouse. The CDR3 end falls 1 residue outside the read, so it is completed with the germline J gene. This chain uses TRBV19 with TRBJ1-1, with no clear D. Trimming pared 5 bases from V and 0 bases from J, leaving 5 bases between. From germline, CDR1 is FNHDT and CDR2 SITEND (reference sequence). This CDR3 is built from 12 residues. The sequenced part of the CDR3 DNA is TGTGCCAGCAGCAGACAGAACACAGAAGTCTTC. Amino acids: CASSRQNTEVF. The CDR3 in its entirety is CASSRQNTEVFF.

With respect to this clone: The germline and genes are mouse ones. Sequencing ends 1 residue short of the CDR3 end; the germline J gene provides the rest. The rearrangement joins TRBV5 to TRBJ1-4; D gene uncertain. There are 14 residues in the CDR3. The V gene's germline CDR1 is LGHNA and CDR2 YNLKQL (reference sequence). Trimming removed 3 bases from V and 3 bases from J, with 8 bases in between. CDR3 DNA (partial): TGTGCCAGCAGCCATTCAAAACCCAACGAAAGATTATTT. Protein: CASSHSKPNERLF. In full, the CDR3 is CASSHSKPNERLFF.

This clone has only a few counts. All gene names here are mouse names. The CDR3 end lies 1 residue beyond the end of the read and is filled in from the germline J gene. The rearrangement uses TRBV31 and TRBJ2-2; D gene ambiguous. Looked up from germline, CDR1 is GKSSPN and CDR2 is SITVG. V gave up 2 bases and J gave up 0 bases, with 7 bases separating them. This CDR3 is built from 14 residues. The CDR3 is CAWSGIANTGQLYF. CDR3 DNA (partial): TGTGCCTGGAGTGGAATAGCAAACACCGGGCAGCTCTAC.

About this clone: Mouse gene names and germline throughout. The read is 1 residue too short to cover the CDR3 end, so that end is filled in from the germline J gene. The chain uses TRBV19 and TRBJ1-2; 8 nucleotides line up with TRBD1. Germline loops: CDR1 FNHDT, CDR2 SITEND (reference sequence). The V gene end was trimmed by 4 bases and the J gene end by 0 bases; junction bases not matched to a gene: 2. The CDR3 extends over 14 amino acids. The covered CDR3 bases are TGTGCCAGCAGTGGACAGGGCCCAAACTCCGACTACACC. Protein: CASSGQGPNSDYT. The full-length CDR3 reads as CASSGQGPNSDYTF.

To note about this clone: One junction end does not reproduce the germline sequence, and a read error may be involved. Mouse germline and gene names are used. The read is 1 residue too short to cover the CDR3 end, so that end is filled in from the germline J gene. This CDR3 is also generated by other DNA sequences in the sample. The J gene is TRBJ2-2, the V gene TRBV19; a possible D gene is TRBD2 (5 bases). The germline CDR1 and CDR2 sequences are FNHDT and SITEND (reference sequence). CDR3 length equals 14 residues. The sequenced part of the CDR3 DNA is TGCGCCAGCAGGTGGGGAGCAAACACCGGGCAGCTCTAC. It is translated as CASRWGANTGQLY. The CDR3 as a whole reads CASRWGANTGQLYF.

Note on this clone: Gene names refer to mouse genes. The CDR3 end lies 1 residue beyond the end of the read and is filled in from the germline J gene. The chain is built from TRBV2 and TRBJ1-4; 10 bases are a match to TRBD1. V gave up 4 bases and J gave up 8 bases; unmatched junction bases: 4. CDR1 and CDR2 (germline): LGHNA, YSYQKL. The CDR3 contains 14 residues. The CDR3 sequence is CASSPGQGRERLFF. CDR3 DNA, as far as it was read: TGTGCCAGCAGCCCGGGACAGGGGAGGGAAAGATTATTT.

Comment on this clone: Gene names refer to mouse genes. CDR3 region: CASRDSSYNSPLYF. The sequenced part of the CDR3 DNA is TGTGCCAGCAGGGACAGTTCCTATAATTCGCCCCTCTAC. The chain joins TRBV13-3 to TRBJ1-6; D is possibly TRBD1 (6 bases). The read gets to within 1 residue of the CDR3 end, and the germline J gene fills in the rest. TRBJ1-6 is assigned to the ORF class and has an uncertain function. The V gene lost 5 bases and the J gene lost 0 bases, with 6 bases spanning the gap. The CDR3 covers 14 residues. Germline lookup yields CDR1 NNHDY and CDR2 SYVADS.

This clone has just a few counts. These gene names are mouse names. The sequenced fragment ends 1 residue before the CDR3 boundary, so the rest is inferred from the germline J gene. V usage is TRBV19 and J usage is TRBJ2-7; 8 nucleotides match TRBD1. This CDR3 is 13 amino acids long. Germline values: CDR1 FNHDT, CDR2 SITEND (reference sequence). The V and J ends lost 4 bases and 3 bases, in that order; junction bases with no gene match: 3. CDR3 DNA, as far as it was read: TGTGCCAGCAGTCTACAGGGGGACTATGAACAGTAC. Protein sequence: CASSLQGDYEQY. Given in full, the CDR3 is CASSLQGDYEQYF. The variable domain in full, completed from reference TRBV19 and TRBJ2-7, reads GGIITQTPKFLIGQEGQKLTLKCQQNFNHDTMYWYRQDSGKGLRLIYYSITENDLQKGDLSEGYDASREKKSSFSLTVTSAQKNEMAVFLCASSLQGDYEQYFGPGTRLTVL.